This record looks at one T cell receptor (beta chain) sequence and its context. Its antigen is still unknown. MiXCR, run by TCRdb on the 5' RACE reads, gives a single entry per CDR3 protein. The sample consists of 350,000 or so distinct CDR3 sequences, approximately 13% of them appearing once. The data derive from a study of identical twins. The CDR3 length is 14 residues. V lost 7 bases and J 3 bases, leaving 15 bases between the germline ends. Germline values: CDR1 LNHNV, CDR2 YYDKDF (reference sequence). Points from the study as a whole: Twins shared beta out-of-frame sequences in excess, but this excess was weaker. Low generation probability was overrepresented in out-of-frame alpha sequences shared by twins. For cord blood, abundant beta clonotypes had fewer insertions, unlike memory repertoires, which showed none.

The sample was also reused in another study, on yellow fever vaccine responses in identical twins.

The sample comprised CD8+ T cells sorted from blood. The V gene is TRBV15, the J gene TRBJ2-5; D perhaps matches TRBD2 (8 bases). The receptor was derived from a woman younger than 35 in good health. The CDR3 is CATTYSGTEETQYF. As DNA, the CDR3 is TGTGCCACCACCTATAGCGGGACAGAAGAGACCCAGTACTTC. The full variable domain, completed using reference TRBV15 and TRBJ2-5, is DAMVIQNPRYQVTQFGKPVTLSCSQTLNHNVMYWYQQKSSQAPKLLFHYYDKDFNNEADTPDNFQSRRPNTSFCFLDIRSPGLGDTAMYLCATTYSGTEETQYFGPGTRLLVL.